This T cell receptor (beta chain) came from a study of read filtering for tumor transcriptome and immune sequencing. Study-wide findings and caveats: The CD138-negative fraction was mixed bone marrow immune cells, not pure T cells. Compared with RNA-seq, IR-seq gave much higher clonotype depth and reliability.

Every patient had bone marrow sampled while the disease was active. Only a few counts were recorded for this clonotype. Its target is not known. It may be a read error: a sequence one base away is much more abundant. Germline values: CDR1 SGHTA, CDR2 FQGNSA. The CDR3 totals 16 residues. From 300 to 400 ng of RNA, a library with molecular barcoded alpha/delta and beta/gamma adaptors was made. TCRdb re-called the reads through MiXCR, storing one row per CDR3 protein. The table includes 45,000 to 50,000 distinct CDR3 sequences, roughly 12% detected once. The sequence was obtained from a donor aged 40 or older with multiple myeloma. Specimen: a population of CD138-negative cells sorted from bone marrow. V gene TRBV7-2 combines with J gene TRBJ2-4; D is unclear. In DNA form, the CDR3 reads TGTGCCAGCAGCTTAGGAGATTTCTTGGCCAAAAACATGCAGTACTTC. As protein: CASSLGDFLAKNMQYF. Drawing the rest from reference TRBV7-2 and TRBJ2-4, the complete variable domain is GAGVSQSPSNKVTEKGKDVELRCDPISGHTALYWYRQSLGQGLEFLIYFQGNSAPDKSGLPSDRFSAERTGGSVSTLTIQRTQQEDSAVYLCASSLGDFLAKNMQYFGAGTRLSVL.